A selection of T cell receptor beta chains follows, all from one sample in a study of CD8 T cells in Susac syndrome. TCRdb analysed the immunoSEQ multiplex PCR reads with MiXCR anew, one entry per CDR3 protein. There are a few hundred thousand distinct CDR3 sequences in the sample; 95% occur only once, and 0.095% lies in the top ten. Sequencing was carried out using CD4+ T cells from PBMCs. Receptors originate from a human donor with multiple sclerosis. Each CDR3 is given without its conserved first and last residue. D genes are given only for firm matches. Only some rows state a clone size, as once, few, many or a class for expanded clones.

CDR3: ASSLDVGGGAKYEQF
D: TRBD2
size: -
V: TRBV11-2
J: TRBJ2-1

CDR3: ASLLQGVNTEAF
D: TRBD1
size: -
V: TRBV23-1
J: TRBJ1-1

CDR3: ASSQRIGANIQY
D: -
size: once
V: TRBV23-1
J: TRBJ2-4

CDR3: ASSTQTGSAFNSPLH
D: TRBD1
size: -
V: TRBV27
J: TRBJ1-6

CDR3: ASSGMGGLNEQF
D: TRBD2
size: -
V: TRBV5-1
J: TRBJ2-1

CDR3: ASSGGDYGYT
D: -
size: once
V: TRBV6-5
J: TRBJ1-2

CDR3: ASSLPIGEQF
D: -
size: -
V: TRBV6-6
J: TRBJ2-1

CDR3: ASSQGAGGGYGYT
D: TRBD1
size: -
V: TRBV3-1
J: TRBJ1-2

CDR3: ASSPQGVWSYEQY
D: TRBD1
size: -
V: TRBV27
J: TRBJ2-7

CDR3: ASSPLAGANGNQPQH
D: -
size: -
V: TRBV18
J: TRBJ1-5

CDR3: ASSQGALSGANVLT
D: -
size: once
V: TRBV3-1
J: TRBJ2-6

CDR3: ASSTPQRSSYNEQF
D: -
size: -
V: TRBV28
J: TRBJ2-1

CDR3: SAPGTANTGELF
D: -
size: -
V: TRBV20-1
J: TRBJ2-2

CDR3: ASSQGWLQGINNEQF
D: TRBD1
size: once
V: TRBV4-2
J: TRBJ2-1

CDR3: SVERGGNTGELF
D: TRBD2
size: -
V: TRBV29-1
J: TRBJ2-2

CDR3: AWSSYGYT
D: -
size: -
V: TRBV30
J: TRBJ1-2

CDR3: ASSQVGALNQPQH
D: -
size: -
V: TRBV4-1
J: TRBJ1-5

CDR3: ASSKQNIQY
D: -
size: -
V: TRBV6-5
J: TRBJ2-4

CDR3: SVAGGKRSTDTQY
D: TRBD2
size: once
V: TRBV29-1
J: TRBJ2-3

CDR3: SILDGGAYNEQF
D: -
size: -
V: TRBV20-1
J: TRBJ2-1

CDR3: ATLVSDNEQF
D: -
size: -
V: TRBV15
J: TRBJ2-1

CDR3: ASSPNAGGLNTEAF
D: -
size: -
V: TRBV12-3/TRBV12-4
J: TRBJ1-1

CDR3: ASTPLWGANVLT
D: -
size: -
V: TRBV2
J: TRBJ2-6

CDR3: ASSPATGELF
D: -
size: -
V: TRBV6-6
J: TRBJ2-2

CDR3: ASSLYVGQLFNEQF
D: -
size: -
V: TRBV3-1
J: TRBJ2-1

CDR3: SVKGASTDTQY
D: TRBD1
size: -
V: TRBV29-1
J: TRBJ2-3

CDR3: SVGNSTGTKNIQY
D: -
size: -
V: TRBV29-1
J: TRBJ2-4

CDR3: SVEATAPNYGYT
D: -
size: -
V: TRBV29-1
J: TRBJ1-2

CDR3: ASSDGTLYNEQF
D: -
size: -
V: TRBV5-1
J: TRBJ2-1

CDR3: ASSQEMAVQETQY
D: -
size: -
V: TRBV3-1
J: TRBJ2-5

CDR3: SVEAGMMETQY
D: -
size: -
V: TRBV29-1
J: TRBJ2-5

CDR3: SARLVADTQY
D: -
size: -
V: TRBV20-1
J: TRBJ2-3

CDR3: ASSQNRVADTQY
D: -
size: -
V: TRBV7-3
J: TRBJ2-3

CDR3: ASSLAGTHIANYGYT
D: -
size: once
V: TRBV7-2
J: TRBJ1-2

CDR3: SARDHGAGGRTQY
D: -
size: -
V: TRBV20-1
J: TRBJ2-3

CDR3: ASSPEVYEQY
D: -
size: -
V: TRBV18
J: TRBJ2-7

CDR3: ACHRAGSLGYEQY
D: -
size: -
V: TRBV28
J: TRBJ2-7

CDR3: AWSVRGPGQPQH
D: -
size: -
V: TRBV30
J: TRBJ1-5

CDR3: SVEVVVNYGYT
D: -
size: -
V: TRBV29-1
J: TRBJ1-2

CDR3: ASSVAGRGNIQY
D: TRBD2
size: -
V: TRBV9
J: TRBJ2-4

CDR3: SARDPYRENTEAF
D: -
size: -
V: TRBV20-1
J: TRBJ1-1

CDR3: ATSRGEGADTQY
D: -
size: -
V: TRBV15
J: TRBJ2-3

CDR3: SVMPTNEQF
D: -
size: -
V: TRBV29-1
J: TRBJ2-1

CDR3: ASSVQREVGELF
D: TRBD2
size: -
V: TRBV25-1
J: TRBJ2-2

CDR3: SARGGFGHEQY
D: -
size: once
V: TRBV20-1
J: TRBJ2-7

CDR3: ASSLGTGPRGQPQH
D: TRBD1
size: -
V: TRBV27
J: TRBJ1-5

CDR3: SVQFNIQY
D: -
size: -
V: TRBV29-1
J: TRBJ2-4

CDR3: SAKRGKETQY
D: TRBD2
size: -
V: TRBV20-1
J: TRBJ2-5